Listed below are T cell receptor beta chains from one sample, sequenced in a study of blood T cell repertoires in COVID-19. The assay was immunoSEQ multiplex PCR, and TCRdb's table has in-frame clones only and misses some. The repertoire includes 180,000 or so clones, approximately 86% of them detected once, and 0.99% sits in the top ten. The sequenced sample consisted of peripheral blood. The receptor set was obtained from a man between 18 and 29 years old with acute or convalescent COVID-19. CDR3s include the opening cysteine and the closing phenylalanine or tryptophan. Each record gives: clone size, V gene, J gene, D gene, CDR3 DNA, CDR3 protein. D genes are given only for firm matches. A row's size may be missing; if present it is once, few, many or a size class.

clone_size: -; v_call: TRBV12-5; j_call: TRBJ1-1; d_call: -; cdr3_nt: TGTGCTAGGGGTTCAGGAGGGCGGACTGAAGCTTTCTTT; cdr3_aa: CARGSGGRTEAFF
clone_size: -; v_call: TRBV7-3; j_call: TRBJ2-5; d_call: TRBD2; cdr3_nt: TGTGCCAGCAGCTTAAACGCGGGGGGGCAAGAGACCCAGTACTTC; cdr3_aa: CASSLNAGGQETQYF
clone_size: -; v_call: TRBV11-2; j_call: TRBJ1-3; d_call: -; cdr3_nt: TGTGCCAGCAGCTCGCAACTCGGAGGAGGAAACACCATATATTTT; cdr3_aa: CASSSQLGGGNTIYF
clone_size: once; v_call: TRBV6-5; j_call: TRBJ1-2; d_call: TRBD1; cdr3_nt: TGTGCCAGCAGTTACTTGACAGGGGGTGAAGATGGCTACACCTTC; cdr3_aa: CASSYLTGGEDGYTF
clone_size: once; v_call: TRBV6-1; j_call: TRBJ1-3; d_call: -; cdr3_nt: TGTGCCAGCAGTGAAGCAGGAGGGCTGAGCTCTGGAAACACCATATATTTT; cdr3_aa: CASSEAGGLSSGNTIYF
clone_size: -; v_call: TRBV23-1; j_call: TRBJ2-5; d_call: -; cdr3_nt: TGCGCCAGCAGTCATTTTAGGACAGATGCATCATACCAAGAGACCCAGTACTTC; cdr3_aa: CASSHFRTDASYQETQYF
clone_size: -; v_call: TRBV6-1; j_call: TRBJ1-2; d_call: -; cdr3_nt: TGTGCCAGCAGTGAAGCTAGGAGGGGAGGTAAATACTATGGCTACACCTTC; cdr3_aa: CASSEARRGGKYYGYTF
clone_size: -; v_call: TRBV12-3/TRBV12-4; j_call: TRBJ1-1; d_call: -; cdr3_nt: TGTGCCAGCAGTCTAACCGGGAACACTGAAGCTTTCTTT; cdr3_aa: CASSLTGNTEAFF
clone_size: -; v_call: TRBV15; j_call: TRBJ2-7; d_call: -; cdr3_nt: TGTGCCACCAGCACAGACTACTACGAGCAGTACTTC; cdr3_aa: CATSTDYYEQYF
clone_size: -; v_call: TRBV7-9; j_call: TRBJ1-6; d_call: -; cdr3_nt: TGTGCCAGCAGCCCCCGCGGTGGACAGAGTAATTCACCCCTCCACTTT; cdr3_aa: CASSPRGGQSNSPLHF
clone_size: -; v_call: TRBV28; j_call: TRBJ1-5; d_call: -; cdr3_nt: TGTGCCAGCAGTTCCCCAGACACCCGCAATCAGCCCCAGCATTTT; cdr3_aa: CASSSPDTRNQPQHF
clone_size: -; v_call: TRBV6-2/TRBV6-3; j_call: TRBJ2-5; d_call: TRBD1; cdr3_nt: TGTGCCAGCAGTGGGGGACAGGGAGCACAAGAGACCCAGTACTTC; cdr3_aa: CASSGGQGAQETQYF
clone_size: -; v_call: TRBV7-8; j_call: TRBJ1-1; d_call: TRBD1; cdr3_nt: TGTGCCAGCAGCTTGCCAGGGGGCGAGACTGAAGCTTTCTTT; cdr3_aa: CASSLPGGETEAFF
clone_size: -; v_call: TRBV3-1/TRBV3-2; j_call: TRBJ2-1; d_call: TRBD2; cdr3_nt: TGTGCCAGCAGCCAAGGTGCTAGCGGGGGGTTGGATGAGCAGTTCTTC; cdr3_aa: CASSQGASGGLDEQFF
clone_size: -; v_call: TRBV4-1; j_call: TRBJ1-2; d_call: -; cdr3_nt: TGCGCCAGCAGCCAAGGGAGGGATCTCTATGGCTACACCTTC; cdr3_aa: CASSQGRDLYGYTF
clone_size: -; v_call: TRBV27; j_call: TRBJ1-2; d_call: -; cdr3_nt: TGTGCCAGCAAGGCAGGGAAGGTGACTAACTATGGCTACACCTTC; cdr3_aa: CASKAGKVTNYGYTF
clone_size: -; v_call: TRBV10-2; j_call: TRBJ1-5; d_call: -; cdr3_nt: TGCGCCAGCAGTGAGTCCGGGGGCAATCAGCCCCAGCATTTT; cdr3_aa: CASSESGGNQPQHF
clone_size: -; v_call: TRBV30; j_call: TRBJ2-2; d_call: -; cdr3_nt: TGTGCCTGGAGTGTCTGGGGCAGGAACACCGGGGAGCTGTTTTTT; cdr3_aa: CAWSVWGRNTGELFF
clone_size: -; v_call: TRBV7-2; j_call: TRBJ1-3; d_call: -; cdr3_nt: TGTGCCAGCAGCTTAGGGCAGGGCGTGAGCTCTGGAAACACCATATATTTT; cdr3_aa: CASSLGQGVSSGNTIYF
clone_size: -; v_call: TRBV11-2; j_call: TRBJ1-4; d_call: -; cdr3_nt: TGTGCCAGCAGCTTAGATCCCATTTTAGGAGGATGGGGTGAAAAACTGTTTTTT; cdr3_aa: CASSLDPILGGWGEKLFF
clone_size: few; v_call: TRBV3-1/TRBV3-2; j_call: TRBJ1-4; d_call: -; cdr3_nt: TGTGCCAGCAGCAAACGACAGTATAATGAAAAACTGTTTTTT; cdr3_aa: CASSKRQYNEKLFF
clone_size: -; v_call: TRBV7-8; j_call: TRBJ2-2; d_call: TRBD1; cdr3_nt: TGTGCCAGCAGCCCCCGGGACAGGATGAACACCGGGGAGCTGTTTTTT; cdr3_aa: CASSPRDRMNTGELFF
clone_size: -; v_call: TRBV11-2; j_call: TRBJ2-3; d_call: -; cdr3_nt: TGTGCCAGCAGCTTAGCCCCCTTTGATACGCAGTATTTT; cdr3_aa: CASSLAPFDTQYF
clone_size: -; v_call: TRBV24-1; j_call: TRBJ1-4; d_call: -; cdr3_nt: TGTGCCACCAGTGATTTGCTCTTGGAGGAGACAACTAATGAAAAACTGTTTTTT; cdr3_aa: CATSDLLLEETTNEKLFF
clone_size: -; v_call: TRBV30; j_call: TRBJ2-3; d_call: TRBD2; cdr3_nt: TGTGCCTGGAGTGTACTCGGGGGGGTCACAGATACGCAGTATTTT; cdr3_aa: CAWSVLGGVTDTQYF
clone_size: -; v_call: TRBV4-2; j_call: TRBJ1-4; d_call: TRBD1; cdr3_nt: TGTGCCAGCAGCCAGGACAGGGGGGGTTCCAATGAAAAACTGTTTTTT; cdr3_aa: CASSQDRGGSNEKLFF
clone_size: once; v_call: TRBV7-2; j_call: TRBJ1-4; d_call: -; cdr3_nt: TGTGCCAGCAGCGGGCCTGATGAAAAACTGTTTTTT; cdr3_aa: CASSGPDEKLFF
clone_size: -; v_call: TRBV27; j_call: TRBJ2-1; d_call: -; cdr3_nt: TGTGCCACCCAGCCCAGAGACAGTAAATACAATGAGCAGTTCTTC; cdr3_aa: CATQPRDSKYNEQFF
clone_size: once; v_call: TRBV7-3; j_call: TRBJ2-2; d_call: -; cdr3_nt: TGTGCCAGCAGCCTGGTCAGGGAAGGCGGGGAGCTGTTTTTT; cdr3_aa: CASSLVREGGELFF
clone_size: -; v_call: TRBV19; j_call: TRBJ2-2; d_call: -; cdr3_nt: TGTGCCAGTAGTATAGATGGGCAGGTTAACACCGGGGAGCTGTTTTTT; cdr3_aa: CASSIDGQVNTGELFF
clone_size: -; v_call: TRBV7-7; j_call: TRBJ1-1; d_call: -; cdr3_nt: TGTGCCAGCAGCTTAGAAGGGGCCGCTGAAGCTTTCTTT; cdr3_aa: CASSLEGAAEAFF
clone_size: -; v_call: TRBV3-1/TRBV3-2; j_call: TRBJ1-2; d_call: -; cdr3_nt: TGTGCCAGCAGCTCCCGGGGGGGGACCACTAACTATGGCTACACCTTC; cdr3_aa: CASSSRGGTTNYGYTF
clone_size: -; v_call: TRBV18; j_call: TRBJ2-2; d_call: -; cdr3_nt: TGTGCCAGCTCACCACGGGGGCGACAATACACCGGGGAGCTGTTTTTT; cdr3_aa: CASSPRGRQYTGELFF
clone_size: -; v_call: TRBV4-1; j_call: TRBJ1-1; d_call: -; cdr3_nt: TGCGCCAGCAGCCAACGGGGGGCGGACACTGAAGCTTTCTTT; cdr3_aa: CASSQRGADTEAFF
clone_size: -; v_call: TRBV10-2; j_call: TRBJ1-2; d_call: -; cdr3_nt: TGCGCCAGCAGTGCCAGGGGCTTATCGAGAGGCTACACCTTC; cdr3_aa: CASSARGLSRGYTF
clone_size: -; v_call: TRBV5-1; j_call: TRBJ2-2; d_call: -; cdr3_nt: TGCGCCAGCACCAAGGACAGCCCGAACACCGGGGAGCTGTTTTTT; cdr3_aa: CASTKDSPNTGELFF
clone_size: -; v_call: TRBV7-3; j_call: TRBJ2-4; d_call: -; cdr3_nt: TGTGCCAGCAGCGCCGCCCACCCCGCGAGCTCCGGAGGCAAAAACATTCAGTACTTC; cdr3_aa: CASSAAHPASSGGKNIQYF
clone_size: -; v_call: TRBV7-3; j_call: TRBJ2-2; d_call: TRBD1; cdr3_nt: TGTGCCAGCAGCTCGGACAGGATGAACACCGGGGAGCTGTTTTTT; cdr3_aa: CASSSDRMNTGELFF
clone_size: -; v_call: TRBV3-1/TRBV3-2; j_call: TRBJ2-7; d_call: -; cdr3_nt: TGTGCCAGCAGCCCCTCGACAGGCTACGAGCAGTACTTC; cdr3_aa: CASSPSTGYEQYF
clone_size: -; v_call: TRBV5-1; j_call: TRBJ2-1; d_call: -; cdr3_nt: TGCGCCAGCAGCCAGCCATCAGGGGTGATGAACAATGAGCAGTTCTTC; cdr3_aa: CASSQPSGVMNNEQFF
clone_size: -; v_call: TRBV11-2; j_call: TRBJ2-5; d_call: -; cdr3_nt: TGTGCCAGCAGCTTAGCGGGGAGCCCCCAAGAGACCCAGTACTTC; cdr3_aa: CASSLAGSPQETQYF
clone_size: -; v_call: TRBV7-9; j_call: TRBJ1-2; d_call: -; cdr3_nt: TGTGCCGGCTCTGACAGCCTCACAAACTATGGCTACACCTTC; cdr3_aa: CAGSDSLTNYGYTF
clone_size: few; v_call: TRBV24-1; j_call: TRBJ2-5; d_call: TRBD2; cdr3_nt: TGTGCCACCAGTGATTGGACTAGCGGGCAGAAAGAGACCCAGTACTTC; cdr3_aa: CATSDWTSGQKETQYF
clone_size: once; v_call: TRBV25-1; j_call: TRBJ2-1; d_call: -; cdr3_nt: TGTGCCAGCAGCCACTCAGGCCCCTATTCAAATGAGCAGTTCTTC; cdr3_aa: CASSHSGPYSNEQFF